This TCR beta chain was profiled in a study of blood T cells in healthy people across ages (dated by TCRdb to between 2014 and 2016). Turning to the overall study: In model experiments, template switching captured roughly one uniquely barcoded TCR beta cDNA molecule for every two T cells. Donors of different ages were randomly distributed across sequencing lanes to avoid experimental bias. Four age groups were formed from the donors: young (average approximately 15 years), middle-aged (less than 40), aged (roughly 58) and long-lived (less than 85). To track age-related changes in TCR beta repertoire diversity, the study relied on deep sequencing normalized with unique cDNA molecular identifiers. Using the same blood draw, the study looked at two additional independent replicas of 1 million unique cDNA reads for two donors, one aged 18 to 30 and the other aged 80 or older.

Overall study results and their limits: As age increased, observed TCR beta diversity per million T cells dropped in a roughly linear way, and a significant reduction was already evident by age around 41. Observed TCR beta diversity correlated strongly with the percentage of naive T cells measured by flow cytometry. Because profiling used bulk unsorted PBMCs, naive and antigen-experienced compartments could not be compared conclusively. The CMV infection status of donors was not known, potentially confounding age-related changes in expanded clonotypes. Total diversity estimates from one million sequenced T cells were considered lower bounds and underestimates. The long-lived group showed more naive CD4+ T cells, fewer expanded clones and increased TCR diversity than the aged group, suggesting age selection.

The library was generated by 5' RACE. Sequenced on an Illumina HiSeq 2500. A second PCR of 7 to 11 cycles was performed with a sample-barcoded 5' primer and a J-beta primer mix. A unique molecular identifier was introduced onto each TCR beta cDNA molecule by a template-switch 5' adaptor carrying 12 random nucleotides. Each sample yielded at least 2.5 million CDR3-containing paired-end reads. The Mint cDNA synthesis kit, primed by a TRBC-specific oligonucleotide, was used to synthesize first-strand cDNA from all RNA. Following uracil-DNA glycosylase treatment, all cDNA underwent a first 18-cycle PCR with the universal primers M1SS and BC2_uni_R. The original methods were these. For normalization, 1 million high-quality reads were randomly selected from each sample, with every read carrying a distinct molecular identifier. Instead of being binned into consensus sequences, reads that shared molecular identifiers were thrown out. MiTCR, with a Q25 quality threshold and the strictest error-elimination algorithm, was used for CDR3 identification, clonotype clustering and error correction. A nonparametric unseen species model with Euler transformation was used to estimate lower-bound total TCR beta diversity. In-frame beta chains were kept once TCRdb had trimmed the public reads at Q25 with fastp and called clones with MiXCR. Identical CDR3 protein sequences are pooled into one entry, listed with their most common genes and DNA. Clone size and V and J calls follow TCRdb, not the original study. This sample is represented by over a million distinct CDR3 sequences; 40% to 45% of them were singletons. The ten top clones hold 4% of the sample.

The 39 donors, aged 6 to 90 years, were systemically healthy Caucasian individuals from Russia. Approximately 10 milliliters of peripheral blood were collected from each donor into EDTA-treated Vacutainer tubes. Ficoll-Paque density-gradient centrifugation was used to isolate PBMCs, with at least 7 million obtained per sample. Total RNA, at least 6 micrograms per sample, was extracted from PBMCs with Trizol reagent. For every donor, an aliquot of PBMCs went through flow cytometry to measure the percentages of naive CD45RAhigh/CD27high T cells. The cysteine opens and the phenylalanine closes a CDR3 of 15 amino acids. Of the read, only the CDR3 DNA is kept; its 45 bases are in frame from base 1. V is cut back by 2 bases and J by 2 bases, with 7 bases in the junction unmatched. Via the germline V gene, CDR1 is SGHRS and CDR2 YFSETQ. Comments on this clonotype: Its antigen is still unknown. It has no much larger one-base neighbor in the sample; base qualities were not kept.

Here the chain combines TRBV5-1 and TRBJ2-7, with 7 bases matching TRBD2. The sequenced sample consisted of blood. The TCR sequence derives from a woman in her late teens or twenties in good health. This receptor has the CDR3 CASSFTGGSAYEQYF. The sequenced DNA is TGCGCCAGCAGCTTCACGGGGGGTAGTGCCTACGAGCAGTACTTC.